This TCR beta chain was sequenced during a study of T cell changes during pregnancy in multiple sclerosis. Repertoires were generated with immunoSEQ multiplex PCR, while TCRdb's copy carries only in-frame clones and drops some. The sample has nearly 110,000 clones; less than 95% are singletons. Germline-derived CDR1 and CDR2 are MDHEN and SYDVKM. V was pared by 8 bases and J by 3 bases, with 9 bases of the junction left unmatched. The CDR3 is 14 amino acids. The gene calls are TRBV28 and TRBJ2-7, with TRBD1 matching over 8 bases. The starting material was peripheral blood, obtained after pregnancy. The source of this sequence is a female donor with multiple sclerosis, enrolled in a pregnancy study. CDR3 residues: CASLRDRSLYEQYF. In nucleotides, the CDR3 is TGTGCCAGCCTTAGGGACAGGAGTCTCTACGAGCAGTACTTC.